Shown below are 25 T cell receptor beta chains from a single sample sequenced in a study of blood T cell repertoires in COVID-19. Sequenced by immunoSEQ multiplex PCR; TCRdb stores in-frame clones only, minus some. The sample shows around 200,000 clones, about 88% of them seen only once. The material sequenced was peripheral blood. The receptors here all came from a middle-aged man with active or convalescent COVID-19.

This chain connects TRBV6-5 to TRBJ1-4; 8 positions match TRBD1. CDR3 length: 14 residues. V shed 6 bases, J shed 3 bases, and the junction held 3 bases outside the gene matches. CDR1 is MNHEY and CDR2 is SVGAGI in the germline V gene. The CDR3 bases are TGTGCCAGCAGCATGGACAGGGCTAATGAAAAACTGTTTTTT. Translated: CASSMDRANEKLFF.

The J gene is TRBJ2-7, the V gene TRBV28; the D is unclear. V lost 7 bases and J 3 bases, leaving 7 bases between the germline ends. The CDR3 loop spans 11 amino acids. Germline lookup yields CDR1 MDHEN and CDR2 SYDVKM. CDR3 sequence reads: CASKNSYEQYF. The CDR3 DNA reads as TGTGCCAGCAAGAATAGCTACGAGCAGTACTTC. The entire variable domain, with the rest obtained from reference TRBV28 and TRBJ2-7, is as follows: DVKVTQSSRYLVKRTGEKVFLECVQDMDHENMFWYRQDPGLGLRLIYFSYDVKMKEKGDIPEGYSVSREKKERFSLILESASTNQTSMYLCASKNSYEQYFGPGTRLTVT.

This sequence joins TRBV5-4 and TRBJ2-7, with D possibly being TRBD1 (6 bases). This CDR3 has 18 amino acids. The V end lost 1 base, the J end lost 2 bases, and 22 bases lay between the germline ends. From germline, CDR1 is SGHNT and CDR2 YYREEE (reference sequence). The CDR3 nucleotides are TGTGCCAGCAGCTTGTGTCGTACAGGGTGGCGGTTAACCTACGAGCAGTACTTC. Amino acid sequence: CASSLCRTGWRLTYEQYF.

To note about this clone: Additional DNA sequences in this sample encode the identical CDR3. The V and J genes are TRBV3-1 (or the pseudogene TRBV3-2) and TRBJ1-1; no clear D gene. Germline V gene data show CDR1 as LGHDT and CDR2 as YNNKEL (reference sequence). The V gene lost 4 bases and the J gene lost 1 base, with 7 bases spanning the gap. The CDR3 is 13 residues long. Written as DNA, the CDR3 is TGTGCCAGCAGCCCGACGGGGAACACTGAAGCTTTCTTT. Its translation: CASSPTGNTEAFF.

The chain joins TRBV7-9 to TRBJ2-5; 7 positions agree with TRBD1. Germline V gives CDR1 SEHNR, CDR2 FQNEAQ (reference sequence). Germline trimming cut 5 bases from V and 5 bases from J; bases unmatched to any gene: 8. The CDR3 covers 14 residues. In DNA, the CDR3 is TGTGCCAGCAGCATCCTCAACAGGGGTGAGACCCAGTACTTC. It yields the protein CASSILNRGETQYF.

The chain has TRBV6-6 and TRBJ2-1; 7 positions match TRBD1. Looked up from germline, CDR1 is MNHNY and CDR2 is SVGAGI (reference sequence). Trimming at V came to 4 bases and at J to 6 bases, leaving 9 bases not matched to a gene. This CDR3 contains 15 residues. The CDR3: CASSLYRDRSNEQFF. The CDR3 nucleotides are TGTGCCAGCAGTTTATACCGGGACAGATCCAATGAGCAGTTCTTC.

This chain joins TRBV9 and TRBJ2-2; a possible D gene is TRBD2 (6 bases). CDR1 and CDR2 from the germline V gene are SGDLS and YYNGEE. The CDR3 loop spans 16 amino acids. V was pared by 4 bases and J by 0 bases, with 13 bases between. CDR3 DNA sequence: TGTGCCAGCAGCTTCGGGGGTAGCGCGAACACCGGGGAGCTGTTTTTT. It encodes CASSFGGSANTGELFF.

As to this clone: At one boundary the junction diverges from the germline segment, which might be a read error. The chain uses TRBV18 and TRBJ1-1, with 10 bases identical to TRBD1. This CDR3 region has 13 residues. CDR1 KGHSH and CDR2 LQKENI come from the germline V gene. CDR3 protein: CASIRDRGDESFF. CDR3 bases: TGTGCCAGCATCCGGGACAGGGGTGATGAATCTTTCTTT. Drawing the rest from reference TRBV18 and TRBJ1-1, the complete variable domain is NAGVMQNPRHLVRRRGQEARLRCSPMKGHSHVYWYRQLPEEGLKFMVYLQKENIIDESGMPKERFSAEFPKEGPSILRIQQVVRGDSAAYFCASIRDRGDESFFGQGTRLTVV.

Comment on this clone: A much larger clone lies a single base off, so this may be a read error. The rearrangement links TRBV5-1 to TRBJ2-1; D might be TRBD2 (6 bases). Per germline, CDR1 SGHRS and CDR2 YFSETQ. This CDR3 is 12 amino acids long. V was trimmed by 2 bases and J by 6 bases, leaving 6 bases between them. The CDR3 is CASSFGGNEQFF. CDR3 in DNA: TGCGCCAGCAGCTTCGGGGGCAATGAGCAGTTCTTC.

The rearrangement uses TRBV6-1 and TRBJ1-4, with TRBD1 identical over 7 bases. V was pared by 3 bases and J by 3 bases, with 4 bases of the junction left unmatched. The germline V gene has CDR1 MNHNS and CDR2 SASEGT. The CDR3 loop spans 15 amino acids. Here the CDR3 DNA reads TGTGCCAGCAGTGATGGGGGACAGCCTAATGAAAAACTGTTTTTT. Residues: CASSDGGQPNEKLFF.

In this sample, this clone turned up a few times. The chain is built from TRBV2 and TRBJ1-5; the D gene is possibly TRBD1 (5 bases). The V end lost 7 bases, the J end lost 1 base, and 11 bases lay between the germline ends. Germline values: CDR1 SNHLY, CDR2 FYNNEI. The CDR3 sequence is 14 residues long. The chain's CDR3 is CASTQTASNQPQHF. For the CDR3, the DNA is TGTGCCAGCACACAGACAGCCAGCAATCAGCCCCAGCATTTT. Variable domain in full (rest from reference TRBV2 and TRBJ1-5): EPEVTQTPSHQVTQMGQEVILRCVPISNHLYFYWYRQILGQKVEFLVSFYNNEISEKSEIFDDQFSVERPDGSNFTLKIRSTKLEDSAMYFCASTQTASNQPQHFGDGTRLSIL.

CDR3 region: CASSIDGQGPYEQYF. The CDR3 DNA follows: TGTGCCAGTAGTATAGATGGGCAGGGCCCCTACGAGCAGTACTTC. The gene calls are TRBV19 and TRBJ2-7; maybe TRBD1 (5 bases). Looked up from germline, CDR1 is LNHDA and CDR2 is SQIVND (reference sequence). The CDR3 totals 15 residues. The germline V and J ends were trimmed by 0 bases and 2 bases, with 11 bases remaining between them.

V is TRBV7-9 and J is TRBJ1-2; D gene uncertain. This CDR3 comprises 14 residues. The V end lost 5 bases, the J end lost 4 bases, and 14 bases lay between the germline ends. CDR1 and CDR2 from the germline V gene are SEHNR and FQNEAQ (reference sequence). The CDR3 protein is CASSLPNVLYGYTF. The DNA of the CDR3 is TGTGCCAGCAGCCTACCCAACGTGCTCTATGGCTACACCTTC.

The CDR3 reads CAWTLLAGTEAFF. The CDR3 region has the DNA TGTGCCTGGACTTTACTCGCGGGGACTGAAGCTTTCTTT. This sequence joins TRBV30 and TRBJ1-1; D is uncertain. V was pared by 4 bases and J by 5 bases, with 14 bases between. CDR1 and CDR2 (germline): GTSNPN, SVGIG (reference sequence). CDR3 length equals 13 residues.

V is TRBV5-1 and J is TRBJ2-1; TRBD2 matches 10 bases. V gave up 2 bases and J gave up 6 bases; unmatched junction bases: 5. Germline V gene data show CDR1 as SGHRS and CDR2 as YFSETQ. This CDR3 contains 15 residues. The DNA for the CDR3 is TGCGCCAGCAGCTTAAGTAGCGGGGGGCCCAATGAGCAGTTCTTC. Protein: CASSLSSGGPNEQFF.

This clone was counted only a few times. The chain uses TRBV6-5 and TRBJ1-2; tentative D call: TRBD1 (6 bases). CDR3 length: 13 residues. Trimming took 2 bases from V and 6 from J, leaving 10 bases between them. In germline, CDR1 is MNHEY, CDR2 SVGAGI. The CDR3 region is CASSYEAGDGYTF. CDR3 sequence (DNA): TGTGCCAGCAGTTACGAAGCAGGGGATGGCTACACCTTC.

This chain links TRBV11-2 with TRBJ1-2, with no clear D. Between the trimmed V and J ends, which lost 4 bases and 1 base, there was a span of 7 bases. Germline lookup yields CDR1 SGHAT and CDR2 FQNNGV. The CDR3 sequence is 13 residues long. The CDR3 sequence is CASSSTLNYGYTF. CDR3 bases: TGTGCCAGCAGCTCGACACTTAACTATGGCTACACCTTC.

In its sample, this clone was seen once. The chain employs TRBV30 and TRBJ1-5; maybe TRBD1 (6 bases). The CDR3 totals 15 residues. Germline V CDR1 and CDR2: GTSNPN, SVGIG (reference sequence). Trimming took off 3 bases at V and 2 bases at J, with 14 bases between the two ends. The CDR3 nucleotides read TGTGCCTGGAGCGGGACACCAACGGGCAATCAGCCCCAGCATTTT. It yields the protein CAWSGTPTGNQPQHF.

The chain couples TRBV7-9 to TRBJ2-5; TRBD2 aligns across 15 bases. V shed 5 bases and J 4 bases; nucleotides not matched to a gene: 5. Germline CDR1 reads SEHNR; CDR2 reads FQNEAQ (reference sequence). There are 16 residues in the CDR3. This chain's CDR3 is CASSRTSGGAPETQYF. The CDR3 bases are TGTGCCAGCAGCCGGACTAGCGGGGGGGCCCCAGAGACCCAGTACTTC.

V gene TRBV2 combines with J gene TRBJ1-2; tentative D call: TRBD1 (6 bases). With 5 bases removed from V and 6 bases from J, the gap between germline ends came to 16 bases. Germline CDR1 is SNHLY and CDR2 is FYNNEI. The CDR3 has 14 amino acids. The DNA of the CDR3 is TGTGCCAGCAGTACGAAGCGGGGGGGCGATGGCTACACCTTC. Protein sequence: CASSTKRGGDGYTF.

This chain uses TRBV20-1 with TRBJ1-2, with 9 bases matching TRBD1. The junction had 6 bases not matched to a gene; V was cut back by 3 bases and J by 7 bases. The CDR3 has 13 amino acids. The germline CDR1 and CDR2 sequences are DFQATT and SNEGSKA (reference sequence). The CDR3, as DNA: TGCAGTGCTAGTCCGGGACAGGGCTCTGGCTACACCTTC. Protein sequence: CSASPGQGSGYTF.

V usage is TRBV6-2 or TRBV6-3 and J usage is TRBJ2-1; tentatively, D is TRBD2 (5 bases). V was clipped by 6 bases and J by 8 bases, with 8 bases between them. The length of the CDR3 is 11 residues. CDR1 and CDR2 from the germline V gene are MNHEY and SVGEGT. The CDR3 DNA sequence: TGTGCCAGCAGCCTGCGGGATGAGCAGTTCTTC. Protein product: CASSLRDEQFF.

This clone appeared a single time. The CDR3 coding sequence is TGTGCCAGCAGTTTTCGAGACAGACGCTACGAGCAGTACTTC. It specifies CASSFRDRRYEQYF. The chain uses TRBV28 and TRBJ2-7; maybe TRBD1 (5 bases). Germline loops: CDR1 MDHEN, CDR2 SYDVKM. With 3 bases removed from V and 3 bases from J, the gap between germline ends came to 12 bases. This CDR3 region has 14 residues.

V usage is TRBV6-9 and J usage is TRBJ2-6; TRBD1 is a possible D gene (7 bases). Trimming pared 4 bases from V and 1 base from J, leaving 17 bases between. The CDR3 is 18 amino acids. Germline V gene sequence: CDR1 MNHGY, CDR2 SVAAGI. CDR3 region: CASSSASRGDSGANVLTF. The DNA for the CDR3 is TGTGCCAGCAGTTCCGCCAGCAGGGGGGATTCTGGGGCCAACGTCCTGACTTTC.

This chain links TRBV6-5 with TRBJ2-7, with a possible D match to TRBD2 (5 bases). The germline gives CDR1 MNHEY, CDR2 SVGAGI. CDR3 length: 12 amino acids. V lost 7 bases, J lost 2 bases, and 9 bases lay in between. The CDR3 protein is CASTGLPYEQYF. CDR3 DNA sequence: TGTGCCAGCACGGGATTGCCCTACGAGCAGTACTTC.